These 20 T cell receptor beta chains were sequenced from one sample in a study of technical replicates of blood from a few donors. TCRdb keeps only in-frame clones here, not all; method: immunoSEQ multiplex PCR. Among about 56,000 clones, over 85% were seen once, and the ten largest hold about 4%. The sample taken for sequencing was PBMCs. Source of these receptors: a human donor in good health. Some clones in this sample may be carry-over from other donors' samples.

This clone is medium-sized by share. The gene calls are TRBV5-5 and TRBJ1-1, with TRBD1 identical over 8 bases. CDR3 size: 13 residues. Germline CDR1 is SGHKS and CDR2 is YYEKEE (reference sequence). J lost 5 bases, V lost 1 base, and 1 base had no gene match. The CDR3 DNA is TGTGCCAGCAGCTTGAACAGGGGGACTGAAGCTTTCTTT. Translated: CASSLNRGTEAFF.

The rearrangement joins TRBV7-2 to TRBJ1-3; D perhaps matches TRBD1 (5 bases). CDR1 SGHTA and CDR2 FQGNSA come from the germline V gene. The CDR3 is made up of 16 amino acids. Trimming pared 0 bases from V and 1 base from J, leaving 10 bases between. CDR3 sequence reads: CASSLAGHWSGNTIYF. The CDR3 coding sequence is TGTGCCAGCAGCTTAGCAGGACATTGGTCTGGAAACACCATATATTTT.

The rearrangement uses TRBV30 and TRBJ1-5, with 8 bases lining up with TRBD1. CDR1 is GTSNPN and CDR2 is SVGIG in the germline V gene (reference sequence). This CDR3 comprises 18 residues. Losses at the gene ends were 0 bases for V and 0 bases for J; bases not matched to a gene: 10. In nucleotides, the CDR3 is TGTGCCTGGAGTGTAAGACAGGGGTGGCCTTATAGCAATCAGCCCCAGCATTTT. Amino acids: CAWSVRQGWPYSNQPQHF.

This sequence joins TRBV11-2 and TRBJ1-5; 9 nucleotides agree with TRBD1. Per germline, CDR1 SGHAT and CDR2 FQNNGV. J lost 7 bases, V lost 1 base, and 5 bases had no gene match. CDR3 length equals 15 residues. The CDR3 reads CASSLGTGVRQPQHF. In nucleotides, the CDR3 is TGTGCCAGCAGCTTAGGGACAGGGGTGAGGCAGCCCCAGCATTTT.

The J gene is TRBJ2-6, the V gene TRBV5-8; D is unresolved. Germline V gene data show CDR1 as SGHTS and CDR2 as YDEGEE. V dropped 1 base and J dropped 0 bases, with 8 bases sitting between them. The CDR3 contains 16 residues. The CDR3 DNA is TGTGCCAGCAGCTTGTTGAGGAGCTCTGGGGCCAACGTCCTGACTTTC. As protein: CASSLLRSSGANVLTF. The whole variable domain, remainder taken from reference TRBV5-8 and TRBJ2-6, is EAGVTQSPTHLIKTRGQQATLRCSPISGHTSVYWYQQALGLGLQFLLWYDEGEERNRGNFPPRFSGRQFPNYSSELNVNALELEDSALYLCASSLLRSSGANVLTFGAGSRLTVL.

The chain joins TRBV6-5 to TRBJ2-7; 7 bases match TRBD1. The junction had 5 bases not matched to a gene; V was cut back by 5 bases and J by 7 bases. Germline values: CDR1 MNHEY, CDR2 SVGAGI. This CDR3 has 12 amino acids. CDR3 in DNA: TGTGCCAGCAGTCGACAGGGTCGAGAGCAGTACTTC. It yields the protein CASSRQGREQYF.

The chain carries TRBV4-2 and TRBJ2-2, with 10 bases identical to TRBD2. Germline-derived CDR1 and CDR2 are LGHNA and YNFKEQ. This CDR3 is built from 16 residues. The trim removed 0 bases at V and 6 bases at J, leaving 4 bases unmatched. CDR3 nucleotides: TGTGCCAGCAGCCAAGATCTAGCGGGAGTGTCCGGGGAGCTGTTTTTT. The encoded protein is CASSQDLAGVSGELFF.

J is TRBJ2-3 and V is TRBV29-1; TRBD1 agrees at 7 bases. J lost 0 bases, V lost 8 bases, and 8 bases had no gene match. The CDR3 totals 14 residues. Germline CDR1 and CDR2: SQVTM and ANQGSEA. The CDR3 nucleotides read TGCAGCACACTGGGGACAGCTAGCACAGATACGCAGTATTTT. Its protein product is CSTLGTASTDTQYF.

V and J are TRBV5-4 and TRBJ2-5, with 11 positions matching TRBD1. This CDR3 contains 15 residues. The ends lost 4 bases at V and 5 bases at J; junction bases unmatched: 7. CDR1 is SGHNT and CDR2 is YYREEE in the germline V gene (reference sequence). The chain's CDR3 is CASSEGQGGVETQYF. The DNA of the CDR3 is TGTGCCAGCAGCGAGGGACAGGGGGGGGTTGAGACCCAGTACTTC.

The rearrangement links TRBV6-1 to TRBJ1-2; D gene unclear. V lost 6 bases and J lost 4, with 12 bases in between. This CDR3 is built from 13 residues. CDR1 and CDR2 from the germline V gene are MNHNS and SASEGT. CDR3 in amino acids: CASRAVSLYGYTF. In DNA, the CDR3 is TGTGCCAGCAGGGCGGTCTCCCTCTATGGCTACACCTTC.

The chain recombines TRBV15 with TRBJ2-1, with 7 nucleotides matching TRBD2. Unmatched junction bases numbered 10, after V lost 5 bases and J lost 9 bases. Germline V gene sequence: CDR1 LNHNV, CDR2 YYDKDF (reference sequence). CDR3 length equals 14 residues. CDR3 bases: TGTGCCACCAGCGCCAGCGGGAATGATGGTGAGCAGTTCTTC. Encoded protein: CATSASGNDGEQFF.

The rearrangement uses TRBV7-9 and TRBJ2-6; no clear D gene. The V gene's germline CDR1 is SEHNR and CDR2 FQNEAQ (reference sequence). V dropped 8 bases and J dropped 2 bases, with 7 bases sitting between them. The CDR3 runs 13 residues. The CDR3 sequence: CASLPAGANVLTF. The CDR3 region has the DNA TGTGCCAGCCTCCCCGCTGGGGCCAACGTCCTGACTTTC. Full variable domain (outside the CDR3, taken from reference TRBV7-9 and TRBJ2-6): DTGVSQNPRHKITKRGQNVTFRCDPISEHNRLYWYRQTLGQGPEFLTYFQNEAQLEKSRLLSDRFSAERPKGSFSTLEIQRTEQGDSAMYLCASLPAGANVLTFGAGSRLTVL.

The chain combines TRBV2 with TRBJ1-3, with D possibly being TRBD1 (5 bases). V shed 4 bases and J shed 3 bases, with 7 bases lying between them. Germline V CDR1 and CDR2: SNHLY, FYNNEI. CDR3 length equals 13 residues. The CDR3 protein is CASSGQRGNTIYF. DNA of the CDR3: TGTGCCAGCAGTGGACAGCGTGGAAACACCATATATTTT.

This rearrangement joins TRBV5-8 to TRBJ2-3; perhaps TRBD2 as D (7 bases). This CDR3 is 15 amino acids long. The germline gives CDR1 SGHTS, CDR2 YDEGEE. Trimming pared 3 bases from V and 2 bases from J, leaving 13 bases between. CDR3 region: CASSSGGPATDTQYF. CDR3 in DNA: TGTGCCAGCAGCTCCGGGGGGCCGGCCACAGATACGCAGTATTTT.

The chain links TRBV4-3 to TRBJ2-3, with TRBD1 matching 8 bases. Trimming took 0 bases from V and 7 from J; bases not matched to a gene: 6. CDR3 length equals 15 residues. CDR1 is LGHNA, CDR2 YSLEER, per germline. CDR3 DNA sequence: TGCGCCAGCAGCCAAGATCGGACAGGGAGAAATACGCAGTATTTT. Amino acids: CASSQDRTGRNTQYF.

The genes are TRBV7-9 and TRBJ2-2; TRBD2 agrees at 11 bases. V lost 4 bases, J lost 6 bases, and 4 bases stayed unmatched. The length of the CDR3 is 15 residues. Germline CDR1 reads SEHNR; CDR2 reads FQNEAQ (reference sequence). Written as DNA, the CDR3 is TGTGCCAGCAGCTCACTAGCGGGAGTTGCCGGGGAGCTGTTTTTT. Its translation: CASSSLAGVAGELFF. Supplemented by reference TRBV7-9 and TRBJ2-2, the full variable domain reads DTGVSQNPRHKITKRGQNVTFRCDPISEHNRLYWYRQTLGQGPEFLTYFQNEAQLEKSRLLSDRFSAERPKGSFSTLEIQRTEQGDSAMYLCASSSLAGVAGELFFGEGSRLTVL.

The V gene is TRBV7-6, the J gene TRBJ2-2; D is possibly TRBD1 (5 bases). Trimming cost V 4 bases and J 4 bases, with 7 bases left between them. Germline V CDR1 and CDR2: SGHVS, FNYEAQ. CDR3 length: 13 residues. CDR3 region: CASSSGFTGELFF. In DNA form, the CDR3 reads TGTGCCAGCAGCTCAGGGTTCACCGGGGAGCTGTTTTTT.

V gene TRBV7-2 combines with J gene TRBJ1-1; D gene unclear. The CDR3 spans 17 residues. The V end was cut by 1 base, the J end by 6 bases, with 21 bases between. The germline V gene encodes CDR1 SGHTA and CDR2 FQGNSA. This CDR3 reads CASSLGVGSPGWPEAFF. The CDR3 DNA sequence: TGTGCCAGCAGCTTAGGGGTCGGCAGCCCGGGGTGGCCTGAAGCTTTCTTT.

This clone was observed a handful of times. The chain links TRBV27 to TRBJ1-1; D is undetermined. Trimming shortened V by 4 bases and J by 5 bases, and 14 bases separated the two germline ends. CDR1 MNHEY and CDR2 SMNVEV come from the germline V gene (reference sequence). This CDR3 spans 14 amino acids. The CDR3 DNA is TGTGCCAGCAGTTCCCCTTTGAGAGGTACTGAAGCTTTCTTT. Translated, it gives CASSSPLRGTEAFF.

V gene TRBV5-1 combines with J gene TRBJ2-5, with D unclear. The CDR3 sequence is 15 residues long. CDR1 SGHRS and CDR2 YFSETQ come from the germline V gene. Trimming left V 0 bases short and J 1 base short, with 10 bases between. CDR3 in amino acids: CASSLGSRSQETQYF. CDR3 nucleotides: TGCGCCAGCAGCTTGGGGTCCAGATCCCAAGAGACCCAGTACTTC.